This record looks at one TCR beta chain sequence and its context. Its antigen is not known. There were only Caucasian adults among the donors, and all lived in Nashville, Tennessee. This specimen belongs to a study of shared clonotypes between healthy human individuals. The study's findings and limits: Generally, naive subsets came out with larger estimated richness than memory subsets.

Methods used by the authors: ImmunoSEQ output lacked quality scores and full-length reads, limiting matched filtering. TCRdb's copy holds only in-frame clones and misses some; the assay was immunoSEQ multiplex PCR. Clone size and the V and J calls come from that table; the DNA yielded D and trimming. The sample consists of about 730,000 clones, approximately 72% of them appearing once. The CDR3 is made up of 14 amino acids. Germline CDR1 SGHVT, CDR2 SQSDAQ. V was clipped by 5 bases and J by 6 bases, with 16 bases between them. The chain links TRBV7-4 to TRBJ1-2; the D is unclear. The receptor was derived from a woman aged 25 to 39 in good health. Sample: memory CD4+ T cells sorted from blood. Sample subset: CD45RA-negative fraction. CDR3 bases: TGTGCCAGCAGCGCAAATAGGACTTTGGATGGCTACACCTTC. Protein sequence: CASSANRTLDGYTF.